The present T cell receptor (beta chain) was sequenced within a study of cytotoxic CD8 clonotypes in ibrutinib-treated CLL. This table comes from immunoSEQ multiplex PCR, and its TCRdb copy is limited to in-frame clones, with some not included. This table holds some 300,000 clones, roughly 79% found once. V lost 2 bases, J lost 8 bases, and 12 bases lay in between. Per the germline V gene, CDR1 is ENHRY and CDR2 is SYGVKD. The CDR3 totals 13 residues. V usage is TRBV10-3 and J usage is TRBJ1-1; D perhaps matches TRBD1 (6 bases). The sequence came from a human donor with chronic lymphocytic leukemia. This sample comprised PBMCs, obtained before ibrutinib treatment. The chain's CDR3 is CAISEMGGLEAFF. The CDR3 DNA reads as TGTGCCATCAGTGAGATGGGGGGCTTGGAAGCTTTCTTT.